The following is a T cell receptor beta chain sequence with its context. Relative to the germline gene, one junction end is altered; a read error may explain this. For the second PCR, which ran for about 7 to 11 cycles, a sample-barcoded 5' primer and a J-beta primer mix were used. TCRdb processed the 5' RACE reads anew with MiXCR; each CDR3 protein has one entry. In the table there are approximately 1.5 million distinct CDR3 sequences, under 55% of which are singletons. Ranging in age from about 6 to 95, the donors were healthy Caucasian individuals from Russia. These data originate in a study of blood T cells in healthy people across ages. The clonotype originates from a woman in her late teens or twenties in good health. Material for sequencing was blood.

The CDR3 sequence is CASSQGLDQRSDTRYF. CDR3 nucleotide sequence: TGCGCCAGCAGCCAAGGATTAGACCAGCGTTCTGATACGCGGTATTTT. The chain joins TRBV4-1 to TRBJ2-3; no firm D call. Per germline, CDR1 MGHRA and CDR2 YSYEKL. The CDR3 consists of 16 residues.